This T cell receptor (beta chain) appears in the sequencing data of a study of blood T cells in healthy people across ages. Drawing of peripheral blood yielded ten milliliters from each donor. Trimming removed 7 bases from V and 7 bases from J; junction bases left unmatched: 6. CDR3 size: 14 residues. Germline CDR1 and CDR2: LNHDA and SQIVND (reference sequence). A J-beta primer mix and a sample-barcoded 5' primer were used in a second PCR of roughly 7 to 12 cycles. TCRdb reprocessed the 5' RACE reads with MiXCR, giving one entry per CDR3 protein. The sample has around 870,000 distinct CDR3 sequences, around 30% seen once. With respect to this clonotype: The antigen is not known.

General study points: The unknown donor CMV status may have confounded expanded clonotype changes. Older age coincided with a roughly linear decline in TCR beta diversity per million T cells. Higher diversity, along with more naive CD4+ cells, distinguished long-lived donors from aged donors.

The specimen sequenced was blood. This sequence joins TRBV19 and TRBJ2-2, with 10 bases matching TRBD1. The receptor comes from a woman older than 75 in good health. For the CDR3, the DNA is TGTGCCAGTATCCGGACAGGGGGGGGCGGGGAGCTGTTTTTT. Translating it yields CASIRTGGGGELFF.